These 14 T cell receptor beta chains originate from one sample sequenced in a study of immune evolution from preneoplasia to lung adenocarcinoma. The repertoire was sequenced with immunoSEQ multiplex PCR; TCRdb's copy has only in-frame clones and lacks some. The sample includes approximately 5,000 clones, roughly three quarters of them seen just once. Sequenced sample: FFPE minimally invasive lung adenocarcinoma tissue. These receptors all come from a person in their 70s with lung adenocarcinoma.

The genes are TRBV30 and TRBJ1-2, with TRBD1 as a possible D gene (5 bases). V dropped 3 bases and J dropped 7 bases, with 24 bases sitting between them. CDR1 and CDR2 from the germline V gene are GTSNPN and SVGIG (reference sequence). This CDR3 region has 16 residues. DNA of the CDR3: TGTGCCTGGAGCCGGGGCACGGGCAGTTTGGGAGGTGGCTACACCTTC. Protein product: CAWSRGTGSLGGGYTF.

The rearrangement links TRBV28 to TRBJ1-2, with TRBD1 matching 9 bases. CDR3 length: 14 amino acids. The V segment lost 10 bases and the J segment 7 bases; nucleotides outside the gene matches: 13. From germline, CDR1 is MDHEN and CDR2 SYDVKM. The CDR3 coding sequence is TGTGCCACCCATATGACAGGGGGGGGGCTTGGCTACACCTTC. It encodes CATHMTGGGLGYTF.

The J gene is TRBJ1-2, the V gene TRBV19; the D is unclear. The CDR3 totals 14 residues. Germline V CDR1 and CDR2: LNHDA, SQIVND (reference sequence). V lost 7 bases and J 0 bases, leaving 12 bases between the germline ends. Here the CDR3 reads CASTTPQTNYGYTF. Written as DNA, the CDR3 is TGTGCCAGTACAACCCCCCAAACTAACTATGGCTACACCTTC. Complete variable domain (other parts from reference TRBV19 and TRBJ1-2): DGGITQSPKYLFRKEGQNVTLSCEQNLNHDAMYWYRQDPGQGLRLIYYSQIVNDFQKGDIAEGYSVSREKKESFPLTVTSAQKNPTAFYLCASTTPQTNYGYTFGSGTRLTVV.

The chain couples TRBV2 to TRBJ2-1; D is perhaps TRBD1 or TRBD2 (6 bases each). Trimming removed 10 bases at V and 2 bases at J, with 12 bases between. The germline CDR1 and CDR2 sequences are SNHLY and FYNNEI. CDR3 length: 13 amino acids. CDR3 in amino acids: CANEGGTYNEQFF. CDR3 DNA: TGTGCCAACGAAGGGGGGACCTACAATGAGCAGTTCTTC.

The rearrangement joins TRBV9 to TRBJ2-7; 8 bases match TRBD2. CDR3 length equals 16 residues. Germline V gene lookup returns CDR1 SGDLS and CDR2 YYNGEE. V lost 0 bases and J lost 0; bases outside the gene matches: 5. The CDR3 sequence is CASSVGVSGASYEQYF. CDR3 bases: TGTGCCAGCAGCGTAGGTGTTAGCGGGGCCTCCTACGAGCAGTACTTC. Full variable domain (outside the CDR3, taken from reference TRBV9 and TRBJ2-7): DSGVTQTPKHLITATGQRVTLRCSPRSGDLSVYWYQQSLDQGLQFLIQYYNGEERAKGNILERFSAQQFPDLHSELNLSSLELGDSALYFCASSVGVSGASYEQYFGPGTRLTVT.

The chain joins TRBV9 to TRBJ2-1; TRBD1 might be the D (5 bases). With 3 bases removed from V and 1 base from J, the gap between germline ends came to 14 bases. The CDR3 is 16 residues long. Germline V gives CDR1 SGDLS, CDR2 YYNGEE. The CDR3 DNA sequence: TGTGCCAGCAGCGCCTCGGTAGGGGCGTCCTACAATGAGCAGTTCTTC. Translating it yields CASSASVGASYNEQFF.

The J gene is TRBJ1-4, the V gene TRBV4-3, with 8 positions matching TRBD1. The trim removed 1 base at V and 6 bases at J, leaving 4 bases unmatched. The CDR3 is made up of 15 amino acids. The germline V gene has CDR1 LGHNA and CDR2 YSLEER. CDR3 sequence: CASSQGQGLYEKLFF. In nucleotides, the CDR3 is TGCGCCAGCAGCCAAGGACAGGGGCTTTATGAAAAACTGTTTTTT.

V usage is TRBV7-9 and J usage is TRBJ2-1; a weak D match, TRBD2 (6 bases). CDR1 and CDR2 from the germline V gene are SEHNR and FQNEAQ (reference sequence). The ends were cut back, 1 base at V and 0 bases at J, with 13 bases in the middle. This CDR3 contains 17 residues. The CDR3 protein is CASSLGGVESSYNEQFF. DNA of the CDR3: TGTGCCAGCAGCTTAGGGGGGGTGGAAAGCTCCTACAATGAGCAGTTCTTC.

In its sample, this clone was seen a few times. CDR3 sequence reads: CASRLTGRANYGYTF. In nucleotides, the CDR3 is TGCGCCAGCAGACTGACAGGGCGTGCCAACTATGGCTACACCTTC. The chain employs TRBV5-1 and TRBJ1-2, with 7 bases that match TRBD1. The CDR3 loop spans 15 amino acids. Per the germline V gene, CDR1 is SGHRS and CDR2 is YFSETQ. V shed 5 bases, J shed 2 bases, and the junction held 9 bases outside the gene matches.

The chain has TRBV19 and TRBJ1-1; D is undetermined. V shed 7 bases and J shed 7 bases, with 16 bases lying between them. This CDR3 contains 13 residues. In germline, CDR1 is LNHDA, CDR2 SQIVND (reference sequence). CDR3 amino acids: CASTSLRVSEAFF. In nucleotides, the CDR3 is TGTGCCAGTACCTCCTTACGAGTAAGTGAAGCTTTCTTT. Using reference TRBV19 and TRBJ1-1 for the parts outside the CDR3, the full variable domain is DGGITQSPKYLFRKEGQNVTLSCEQNLNHDAMYWYRQDPGQGLRLIYYSQIVNDFQKGDIAEGYSVSREKKESFPLTVTSAQKNPTAFYLCASTSLRVSEAFFGQGTRLTVV.

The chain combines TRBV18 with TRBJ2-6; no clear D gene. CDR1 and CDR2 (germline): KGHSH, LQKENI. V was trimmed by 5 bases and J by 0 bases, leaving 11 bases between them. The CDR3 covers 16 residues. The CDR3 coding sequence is TGTGCCAGCTCAGCCAACACAGTCTCTGGGGCCAACGTCCTGACTTTC. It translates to CASSANTVSGANVLTF.

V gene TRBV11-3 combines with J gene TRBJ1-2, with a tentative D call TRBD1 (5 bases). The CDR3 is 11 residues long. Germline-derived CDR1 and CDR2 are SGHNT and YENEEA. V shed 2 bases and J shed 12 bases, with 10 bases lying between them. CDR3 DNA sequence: TGTGCCAGCAGCTTAAAAGGGGTCCACACCTTC. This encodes CASSLKGVHTF.

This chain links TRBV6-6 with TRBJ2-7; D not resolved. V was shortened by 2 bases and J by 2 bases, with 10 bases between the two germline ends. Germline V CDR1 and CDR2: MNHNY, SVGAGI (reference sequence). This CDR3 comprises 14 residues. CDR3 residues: CASSYVDTTYEQYF. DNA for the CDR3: TGTGCCAGCAGTTACGTCGACACGACCTACGAGCAGTACTTC.

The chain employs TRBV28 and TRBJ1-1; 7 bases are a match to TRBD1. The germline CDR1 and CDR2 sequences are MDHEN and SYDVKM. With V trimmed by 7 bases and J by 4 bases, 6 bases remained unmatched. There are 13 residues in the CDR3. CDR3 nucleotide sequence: TGTGCCAGCACTAACAGGGGCCGCACTGAAGCTTTCTTT. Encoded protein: CASTNRGRTEAFF. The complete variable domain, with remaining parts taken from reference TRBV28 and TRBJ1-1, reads DVKVTQSSRYLVKRTGEKVFLECVQDMDHENMFWYRQDPGLGLRLIYFSYDVKMKEKGDIPEGYSVSREKKERFSLILESASTNQTSMYLCASTNRGRTEAFFGQGTRLTVV.